These 15 T cell receptor beta chains came from one sample sequenced in a study of T cells in Graves' hyperthyroidism and ophthalmopathy. Amplified regions were TCR beta CDR3 sequences from RNA transcripts. Researchers ran a first-round RT-PCR on the TCR CDR3 using the HTBI primer set. From the multiplex PCR reads, TCRdb called clonotypes with MiXCR, one entry per CDR3 protein. This table holds nearly 600,000 distinct CDR3 sequences, over 12% found once. The sample taken for sequencing was blood. These receptors all stem from a woman under 30 with Graves' ophthalmopathy.

This clonotype was seen only a few times. The chain links TRBV6-1 to TRBJ2-3; 8 bases are shared with TRBD1. J gave up 2 bases and V 11 bases, and 6 bases lay outside the gene matches. The length of the CDR3 is 13 residues. From germline, CDR1 is MNHNS and CDR2 SASEGT. The CDR3 sequence is CACGQGATDTQYF. CDR3 DNA: TGTGCCTGTGGGCAGGGGGCCACAGATACGCAGTATTTT.

This clonotype has just one count. A read error may explain this, as a much larger clone is one base away. The chain recombines TRBV7-2 with TRBJ2-7; 8 positions match TRBD2. Trimming took 5 bases from V and 7 from J; bases not matched to a gene: 10. Germline V gene data show CDR1 as SGHTA and CDR2 as FQGNSA. The CDR3 covers 14 residues. CDR3 region: CASSPAGGAGEQYF. CDR3 bases: TGTGCCAGCAGCCCGGCCGGGGGGGCGGGGGAGCAGTACTTC.

This clonotype was picked up many times. This rearrangement joins TRBV15 to TRBJ1-1, with D unclear. The CDR3 consists of 15 residues. Trimming took 0 bases from V and 1 from J, leaving 9 bases between them. Germline V gives CDR1 LNHNV, CDR2 YYDKDF (reference sequence). The CDR3 protein is CATSRDREKNTEAFF. In DNA form, the CDR3 reads TGTGCCACCAGCAGAGATCGGGAAAAGAACACTGAAGCTTTCTTT.

This clonotype was picked up many times. The chain employs TRBV7-9 and TRBJ2-3, with TRBD1 identical over 7 bases. Trimming took 4 bases from V and 1 from J; bases not matched to a gene: 8. CDR1 is SEHNR, CDR2 FQNEAQ, per germline (reference sequence). This CDR3 is built from 16 residues. CDR3 coding DNA: TGTGCCAGCAGCTCACAGGGGATGGGGGGCACAGATACGCAGTATTTT. Its translation: CASSSQGMGGTDTQYF.

This clonotype was found many times. V and J are TRBV7-9 and TRBJ2-1; weak D call: TRBD1 (5 bases). V lost 7 bases to trimming and J lost 8 bases, with 15 bases between them. The CDR3 consists of 13 residues. Germline V gives CDR1 SEHNR, CDR2 FQNEAQ (reference sequence). This chain's CDR3 is CASIYQGTYEQFF. The DNA for the CDR3 is TGTGCCAGCATCTACCAGGGAACATATGAGCAGTTCTTC.

This clonotype was seen a handful of times. The J gene is TRBJ1-1, the V gene TRBV6-1; 7 bases line up with TRBD1. The CDR3 covers 13 residues. From germline, CDR1 is MNHNS and CDR2 SASEGT. Unmatched junction bases numbered 10, after V lost 10 bases and J lost 5 bases. CDR3 sequence (DNA): TGTGCCACCCCGCCCACAGGGGATACTGAAGCTTTCTTT. Translating gives CATPPTGDTEAFF.

This clonotype appeared a few times. The chain links TRBV6-2 or TRBV6-3 to TRBJ2-3; D is ambiguous. The CDR3 is 16 residues long. Germline CDR1 and CDR2: MNHEY and SVGEGT. V lost 0 bases to trimming and J lost 0 bases, with 10 bases between them. CDR3 nucleotides: TGTGCCAGCAGTTACTCGATGGGCTTTAGCACAGATACGCAGTATTTT. The encoded protein is CASSYSMGFSTDTQYF.

This clonotype was counted many times. This chain connects TRBV11-2 to TRBJ1-5, with TRBD1 matching 7 bases. Trimming removed 2 bases from V and 2 bases from J; junction bases left unmatched: 18. In germline, CDR1 is SGHAT, CDR2 FQNNGV. The CDR3 is made up of 20 amino acids. The CDR3 coding sequence is TGTGCCAGCAGCTTACGACAGGGCACCGGGAGGTCGTATGGCAATCAGCCCCAGCATTTT. This translates into CASSLRQGTGRSYGNQPQHF.

This clonotype was observed a handful of times. The genes are TRBV19 and TRBJ1-2, with TRBD1 identical over 8 bases. In germline, CDR1 is LNHDA, CDR2 SQIVND (reference sequence). CDR3 length: 13 amino acids. CDR3 nucleotides: TGTGCAGACCTTGGACAGGGCGGCTATGGCTACACCTTC. This encodes CADLGQGGYGYTF.

This clonotype was seen repeatedly, ten times or more. The chain joins TRBV12-3 or TRBV12-4 to TRBJ2-7; 8 positions match TRBD1. V was pared by 8 bases and J by 0 bases, with 6 bases of the junction left unmatched. This CDR3 spans 14 amino acids. The CDR3 coding sequence is TGTGCCAGCCTCGCCGGGACAGGCTCCTACGAGCAGTACTTC. It specifies CASLAGTGSYEQYF.

In its sample, this clonotype was seen many times. The gene calls are TRBV7-3 and TRBJ2-1; D possibly corresponds to TRBD2 (5 bases). There are 16 residues in the CDR3. The germline V and J ends were trimmed by 1 base and 3 bases, with 13 bases remaining between them. From germline, CDR1 is SGHTA and CDR2 FQGTGA. The CDR3, as DNA: TGTGCCAGCAGCTTAAGTGTGAGGGTGGGCTACAATGAGCAGTTCTTC. As protein: CASSLSVRVGYNEQFF.

This clonotype was recorded many times. This rearrangement joins TRBV2 to TRBJ1-1; D call uncertain. The CDR3 extends over 15 amino acids. V shed 2 bases and J shed 1 base, with 11 bases lying between them. The germline V gene has CDR1 SNHLY and CDR2 FYNNEI. CDR3 sequence (DNA): TGTGCCAGCAGTGAATGGGGAGGGTCGAACACTGAAGCTTTCTTT. Encoded protein: CASSEWGGSNTEAFF. Combining the CDR3 with reference TRBV2 and TRBJ1-1 gives the whole variable domain EPEVTQTPSHQVTQMGQEVILRCVPISNHLYFYWYRQILGQKVEFLVSFYNNEISEKSEIFDDQFSVERPDGSNFTLKIRSTKLEDSAMYFCASSEWGGSNTEAFFGQGTRLTVV.

There are many counts of this clonotype. This sequence joins TRBV7-9 and TRBJ2-1; TRBD2 aligns across 13 bases. Germline trimming cut 5 bases from V and 3 bases from J; bases unmatched to any gene: 7. The CDR3 is made up of 17 amino acids. Per germline, CDR1 SEHNR and CDR2 FQNEAQ (reference sequence). Here the CDR3 reads CASSKTGTSGIYNEQFF. The CDR3, as DNA: TGTGCCAGCAGCAAAACCGGGACTAGCGGGATCTACAATGAGCAGTTCTTC.

This clonotype came up many times. This chain uses TRBV18 with TRBJ2-5; tentatively, D is TRBD1 or TRBD2 (5 bases each). This CDR3 is 15 amino acids long. V lost 0 bases to trimming and J lost 4 bases, with 12 bases between them. The germline CDR1 and CDR2 sequences are KGHSH and LQKENI. The CDR3 DNA reads as TGTGCCAGCTCACCACCGAGTCGGGACGGAGAGACCCAGTACTTC. It is translated as CASSPPSRDGETQYF.

This clonotype was counted between two and nine times. The J gene is TRBJ1-2, the V gene TRBV27, with D unclear. CDR3 length: 15 residues. V was trimmed by 5 bases and J by 2 bases, leaving 15 bases between them. CDR1 is MNHEY and CDR2 is SMNVEV in the germline V gene (reference sequence). CDR3 loop: CASSPRLRENYGYTF. CDR3 nucleotides: TGTGCCAGCAGTCCCCGCCTCCGGGAAAACTATGGCTACACCTTC.